The 28 T cell receptor beta chains presented below share a single source sample, sequenced in a study of blood T cell repertoires in COVID-19. Assay: immunoSEQ multiplex PCR; the TCRdb copy retains only in-frame clones and omits some. The sample includes around 190,000 clones, approximately 90% of them seen just once. Sequencing was carried out using peripheral blood. These receptors were taken from a man aged 50-60 years with COVID-19, enrolled during active disease.

This rearrangement joins TRBV27 to TRBJ2-5; 11 positions agree with TRBD2. This CDR3 region has 13 residues. V trimming: 6 bases; J trimming: 3 bases; junction bases outside the gene matches: 0. The germline gives CDR1 MNHEY, CDR2 SMNVEV (reference sequence). CDR3 bases: TGTGCCAGCAGACTAGCGGGAGAAGAGACCCAGTACTTC. Its protein product is CASRLAGEETQYF.

The chain links TRBV4-2 to TRBJ2-3; no clear D gene. Trimming took 0 bases from V and 0 from J, leaving 7 bases between them. The CDR3 covers 15 residues. The germline V gene has CDR1 LGHNA and CDR2 YNFKEQ. The CDR3 region is CASSQDGQSTDTQYF. For the CDR3, the DNA is TGTGCCAGCAGCCAAGATGGGCAGAGCACAGATACGCAGTATTTT.

This clone was counted once. The rearrangement links TRBV18 to TRBJ1-6; 9 nucleotides agree with TRBD1. The CDR3 covers 17 residues. V shed 1 base, J shed 7 bases, and the junction held 8 bases outside the gene matches. The germline CDR1 and CDR2 sequences are KGHSH and LQKENI. CDR3 in DNA: TGTGCCAGCTCACCACTACTTCAGGGACAGGGAAATTCACCCCTCCACTTT. It translates to CASSPLLQGQGNSPLHF.

This clone was observed a single time. The genes are TRBV3-1 (or the pseudogene TRBV3-2) and TRBJ2-1, with a tentative D call TRBD2 (5 bases). Germline V gives CDR1 LGHDT, CDR2 YNNKEL (reference sequence). Trimming left V 6 bases short and J 0 bases short, with 12 bases between. The CDR3 has 15 residues. The CDR3 sequence: CASSPKRSSYNEQFF. The CDR3 region has the DNA TGTGCCAGCAGTCCCAAGCGGAGCTCCTACAATGAGCAGTTCTTC.

The chain combines TRBV30 with TRBJ2-1; TRBD1 might be the D (5 bases). From germline, CDR1 is GTSNPN and CDR2 SVGIG (reference sequence). This CDR3 region has 14 residues. V shed 2 bases and J shed 2 bases, with 10 bases lying between them. For the CDR3, the DNA is TGTGCCTGGAGTTCGACAGAACCCTACAATGAGCAGTTCTTC. Translation gives CAWSSTEPYNEQFF.

The rearrangement uses TRBV6-6 and TRBJ2-5, with 10 bases identical to TRBD2. The V and J ends lost 8 bases and 3 bases, in that order; junction bases with no gene match: 9. Germline CDR1 and CDR2: MNHNY and SVGAGI (reference sequence). The CDR3 is 15 amino acids. CDR3 in amino acids: CASSESGRAKETQYF. CDR3 nucleotide sequence: TGTGCCAGCTCGGAAAGCGGGAGGGCCAAAGAGACCCAGTACTTC.

The V call is TRBV5-1, the J call TRBJ2-7; tentative D call: TRBD1 (5 bases). V shed 4 bases and J shed 2 bases, with 13 bases lying between them. This CDR3 has 14 amino acids. Germline CDR1 and CDR2: SGHRS and YFSETQ. For the CDR3, the DNA is TGCGCCAGCAGCCTACCGGCAGGGCCCTACGAGCAGTACTTC. This encodes CASSLPAGPYEQYF.

J is TRBJ2-2 and V is TRBV29-1, with D tentatively TRBD1 (7 bases). Trimming stripped 1 base from V and 3 bases from J, with 15 bases between. This CDR3 contains 16 residues. Per the germline V gene, CDR1 is SQVTM and CDR2 is ANQGSEA. The CDR3 loop is CSVEVAGGKYTGELFF. The CDR3 DNA is TGCAGCGTTGAAGTCGCAGGGGGGAAATACACCGGGGAGCTGTTTTTT.

The chain employs TRBV12-3 or TRBV12-4 and TRBJ2-1; D is possibly TRBD2 (5 bases). Trimming shortened V by 5 bases and J by 7 bases, and 12 bases separated the two germline ends. The CDR3 consists of 13 residues. The CDR3 bases are TGTGCCAGCAGTCCGGGGAGACTTAATGAGCAGTTCTTC. It encodes CASSPGRLNEQFF.

This clone was seen only once. The CDR3 DNA is TGTGCCAGCAGCCTCCAACCGACTAGCGGCGGAGCCACCGGGGAGCTGTTTTTT. Its translation is CASSLQPTSGGATGELFF. This chain connects TRBV7-3 to TRBJ2-2, with 9 positions matching TRBD2. V lost 5 bases, J lost 4 bases, and 14 bases stayed unmatched. The germline gives CDR1 SGHTA, CDR2 FQGTGA. CDR3 length: 18 residues.

V is TRBV21-1 and J is TRBJ2-7; the D call in the table, TRBD1, was not verified against the DNA. TRBV21-1 is annotated as a pseudogene. CDR3 length equals 18 residues. CDR3 nucleotide sequence: TGTGCCAGCAGCAAAACGCAGTCGGGAATGGACAGGGCCTACGAGCAGTACTTC. This sequence encodes CASSKTQSGMDRAYEQYF.

J is TRBJ2-1 and V is TRBV5-1; 12 bases line up with TRBD2. Trimming removed 6 bases from V and 4 bases from J; junction bases left unmatched: 2. This CDR3 region has 14 residues. CDR1 is SGHRS and CDR2 is YFSETQ in the germline V gene. The CDR3 coding sequence is TGCGCCAGCACCCTAGCGGGAGGGTACAATGAGCAGTTCTTC. Its translation: CASTLAGGYNEQFF.

This clone was seen only once. The chain recombines TRBV2 with TRBJ1-1; tentative D call: TRBD1 (5 bases). V was pared by 2 bases and J by 10 bases, with 11 bases between. The germline V gene has CDR1 SNHLY and CDR2 FYNNEI. The CDR3 totals 12 residues. The CDR3 reads CASSESGGGAFF. In DNA form, the CDR3 reads TGTGCCAGCAGTGAATCCGGGGGGGGAGCTTTCTTT.

V and J are TRBV29-1 and TRBJ1-1, with TRBD1 as a possible D gene (5 bases). V was cut by 2 bases and J by 6 bases, with 16 bases left in between. This CDR3 spans 14 amino acids. Germline assignment: CDR1 SQVTM and CDR2 ANQGSEA. The CDR3 protein is CSVEKGAVGPEAFF. The CDR3 DNA reads as TGCAGCGTTGAAAAAGGGGCCGTGGGGCCTGAAGCTTTCTTT. The full variable domain, its missing parts supplied by reference TRBV29-1 and TRBJ1-1, is SAVISQKPSRDICQRGTSLTIQCQVDSQVTMMFWYRQQPGQSLTLIATANQGSEATYESGFVIDKFPISRPNLTFSTLTVSNMSPEDSSIYLCSVEKGAVGPEAFFGQGTRLTVV.

The chain recombines TRBV3-1 (or the pseudogene TRBV3-2) with TRBJ2-5, with 9 positions matching TRBD2. Germline-derived CDR1 and CDR2 are LGHDT and YNNKEL (reference sequence). The CDR3 extends over 15 amino acids. V lost 1 base and J lost 5; bases outside the gene matches: 5. CDR3 nucleotide sequence: TGTGCCAGCAGCCAAGGGCCTAGCGGGGTGGAGACCCAGTACTTC. Its protein is CASSQGPSGVETQYF.

V and J are TRBV3-1 (or the pseudogene TRBV3-2) and TRBJ2-7, with D unresolved. This CDR3 comprises 18 residues. Germline CDR1 reads LGHDT; CDR2 reads YNNKEL (reference sequence). Trimming took 0 bases from V and 4 from J, leaving 22 bases between them. The CDR3 region is CASSQDVSLVAAPYEQYF. DNA for the CDR3: TGTGCCAGCAGCCAAGATGTCTCTTTGGTGGCAGCGCCATACGAGCAGTACTTC.

This clone has a handful of counts. The V call is TRBV19, the J call TRBJ2-2; 12 bases agree with TRBD1. Germline V gene sequence: CDR1 LNHDA, CDR2 SQIVND (reference sequence). The CDR3 is made up of 16 amino acids. The J segment lost 3 bases and the V segment lost 7 bases, leaving 6 bases of the junction unmatched. The CDR3 region has the DNA TGTGCCAGTACAGCGGGACAGGGGGCTTACACCGGGGAGCTGTTTTTT. As protein: CASTAGQGAYTGELFF.

The V and J genes are TRBV5-6 and TRBJ1-1, with 8 nucleotides matching TRBD1. Germline V gives CDR1 SGHDT, CDR2 YYEEEE. After removal of 3 bases from V and 5 bases from J, the junction contained 12 bases not matched to a gene. The CDR3 has 16 amino acids. The CDR3 spells CASSSLGQGVGTEAFF. CDR3 bases: TGTGCCAGCAGCTCGCTCGGACAGGGAGTAGGGACTGAAGCTTTCTTT.

The chain carries TRBV12-1 and TRBJ2-3; TRBD2 is taken as the D call from the table, unchecked against the DNA. TRBV12-1 constitutes a pseudogene. CDR3 length: 18 residues. In DNA, the CDR3 is TGTGCCAGCAGCTTCCGACTAGCGGGAGGGCCTGGCACAGATACGCAGTATTTT. It is translated as CASSFRLAGGPGTDTQYF.

This chain connects TRBV15 to TRBJ1-5; unclear D gene. The CDR3 spans 17 residues. V gave up 0 bases and J gave up 4 bases, with 16 bases separating them. CDR1 and CDR2 (germline): LNHNV, YYDKDF (reference sequence). The CDR3 spells CATSRELEGLGNQPQHF. For the CDR3, the DNA is TGTGCCACCAGCAGAGAGCTAGAGGGTTTAGGGAATCAGCCCCAGCATTTT.

The chain is built from TRBV19 and TRBJ2-1; 9 bases map to TRBD1. This CDR3 contains 15 residues. Germline CDR1 and CDR2: LNHDA and SQIVND (reference sequence). V shed 7 bases and J 7 bases; nucleotides not matched to a gene: 11. In DNA, the CDR3 is TGTGCCAGTAATAAGGGGACAGGGATTAGGAATGAGCAGTTCTTC. This encodes CASNKGTGIRNEQFF.

The chain is built from TRBV18 and TRBJ1-5; a weak D match, TRBD1 (6 bases). V lost 6 bases to trimming and J lost 5 bases, with 11 bases between them. Germline CDR1 and CDR2: KGHSH and LQKENI. The CDR3 has 13 amino acids. The CDR3 DNA reads as TGTGCCAGCTCGCAGGGGACGGATCAGCCCCAGCATTTT. Protein product: CASSQGTDQPQHF.

The rearrangement links TRBV3-1 (or the pseudogene TRBV3-2) to TRBJ2-5, with 9 bases lining up with TRBD1. This CDR3 has 15 residues. Germline CDR1 is LGHDT and CDR2 is YNNKEL (reference sequence). V lost 6 bases and J lost 5; bases outside the gene matches: 10. CDR3 in amino acids: CASRDRGGFGETQYF. DNA of the CDR3: TGTGCCAGCAGGGACAGGGGCGGGTTTGGGGAGACCCAGTACTTC.

V usage is TRBV5-1 and J usage is TRBJ2-3; 9 bases are shared with TRBD1. V shed 1 base, J shed 6 bases, and the junction held 9 bases outside the gene matches. The CDR3 loop spans 16 amino acids. Germline CDR1 and CDR2: SGHRS and YFSETQ. The CDR3 protein is CASSLPTGGLPDTQYF. The CDR3 bases are TGCGCCAGCAGCTTGCCGACAGGGGGTTTGCCGGATACGCAGTATTTT.

The CDR3 coding sequence is TGTGCCAGCAGCTTAGAAGGCCCGGGGACAGATACGCAGTATTTT. Translated, it gives CASSLEGPGTDTQYF. The chain recombines TRBV7-9 with TRBJ2-3; TRBD2 is a possible D gene (5 bases). The CDR3 length is 15 residues. Germline CDR1 and CDR2: SEHNR and FQNEAQ (reference sequence). V gave up 1 base and J gave up 3 bases, with 11 bases separating them.

The J gene is TRBJ1-4, the V gene TRBV28; TRBD1 might be the D (5 bases). V was clipped by 2 bases and J by 2 bases, with 9 bases between them. The CDR3 sequence is 15 residues long. Germline V gene data show CDR1 as MDHEN and CDR2 as SYDVKM. The chain's CDR3 is CASSLVGATNEKLFF. CDR3 sequence (DNA): TGTGCCAGCAGTTTAGTTGGGGCCACTAATGAAAAACTGTTTTTT.

The chain couples TRBV9 to TRBJ2-7, with 10 positions matching TRBD2. Germline assignment: CDR1 SGDLS and CDR2 YYNGEE. The V and J ends lost 0 bases and 1 base, in that order; junction bases with no gene match: 7. This CDR3 has 17 residues. The CDR3 spells CASSVATASGGSYEQYF. DNA of the CDR3: TGTGCCAGCAGCGTAGCTACGGCTAGCGGGGGATCCTACGAGCAGTACTTC.

The CDR3 bases are TGTGCCAGTAGTATACAGGGGGATTCCTACGAGCAGTACTTC. This encodes CASSIQGDSYEQYF. This chain joins TRBV19 and TRBJ2-7; 7 nucleotides match TRBD1. Germline V gene sequence: CDR1 LNHDA, CDR2 SQIVND (reference sequence). Trimming at V came to 2 bases and at J to 1 base, leaving 2 bases not matched to a gene. The CDR3 length is 14 residues.